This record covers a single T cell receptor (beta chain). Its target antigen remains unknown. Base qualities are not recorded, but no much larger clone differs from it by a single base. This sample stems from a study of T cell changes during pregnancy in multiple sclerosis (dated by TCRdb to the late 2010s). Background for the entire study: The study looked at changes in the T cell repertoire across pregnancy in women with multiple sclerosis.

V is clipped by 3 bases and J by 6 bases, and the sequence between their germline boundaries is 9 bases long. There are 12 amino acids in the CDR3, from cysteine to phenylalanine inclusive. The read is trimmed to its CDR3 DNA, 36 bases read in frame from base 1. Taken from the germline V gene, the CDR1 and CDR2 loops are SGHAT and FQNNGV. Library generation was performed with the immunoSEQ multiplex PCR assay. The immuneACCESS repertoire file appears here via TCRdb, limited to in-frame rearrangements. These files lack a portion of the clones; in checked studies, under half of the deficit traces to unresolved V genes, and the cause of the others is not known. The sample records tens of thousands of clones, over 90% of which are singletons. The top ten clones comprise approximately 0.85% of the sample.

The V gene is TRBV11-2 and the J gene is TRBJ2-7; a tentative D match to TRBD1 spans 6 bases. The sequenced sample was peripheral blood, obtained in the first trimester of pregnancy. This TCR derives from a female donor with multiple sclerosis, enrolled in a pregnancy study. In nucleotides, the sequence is TGTGCCAGCAGCTTGGCAGGGGTCGAGCAGTACTTC. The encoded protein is CASSLAGVEQYF.